This paragraph reports one TCR beta chain. Its antigen is not known. The V end lost 1 base, the J end lost 0 bases, and 4 bases lay between the germline ends. Per germline, CDR1 LGHDT and CDR2 YNNKEL (reference sequence). The length of the CDR3 is 13 residues. Some clones are missing from TCRdb's copy, which holds only in-frame ones; the method was immunoSEQ multiplex PCR. This sample has roughly 98,000 clones, with about nine tenths found just once. This record belongs to a study of T cell responses to AZD1222 COVID-19 vaccine. Study-wide results and limits: At baseline, seropositivity was found in only a handful of AZD1222 recipients. With dominance at 160-218 and 743-854, vaccine-associated CD4 TCRs spanned spike. No repertoire was sampled before or during the peak T cell response, only after it. Rises in breadth and depth of Spike-specific TCRs came after two AZD1222 doses.

The chain has TRBV3-1 (or the pseudogene TRBV3-2) and TRBJ2-7; D is ambiguous. This material consisted of peripheral blood, taken 28 days after the second AZD1222 dose. This TCR came from an adult who received the AZD1222 COVID-19 vaccine. The CDR3 DNA follows: TGTGCCAGCAGCCAAGTATACTCCTACGAGCAGTACTTC. It codes for CASSQVYSYEQYF.